This paragraph covers one T cell receptor (beta chain) sequence. Every participating donor contributed about 10 milliliters of peripheral blood through a draw. The sample originates from a study of blood T cells in healthy people across ages. This CDR3 is 15 amino acids long. The junction had 8 bases not matched to a gene; V was cut back by 6 bases and J by 0 bases. Germline V CDR1 and CDR2: SGHRS, YFSETQ. A second PCR of roughly 7 to 11 cycles used a sample-barcoded 5' primer and a J-beta primer mix. MiXCR, applied by TCRdb to the 5' RACE reads, yields one record per CDR3 protein. The table includes 1.5 million to 2 million distinct CDR3 sequences, 28% detected once.

The rearrangement links TRBV5-1 to TRBJ1-2; 7 bases agree with TRBD1. Specimen: blood. This receptor was obtained from a woman aged 25 to 45 in good health. The CDR3 here is CASTATGRANYGYTF. The DNA for the CDR3 is TGCGCCAGCACCGCGACAGGGAGGGCTAACTATGGCTACACCTTC.